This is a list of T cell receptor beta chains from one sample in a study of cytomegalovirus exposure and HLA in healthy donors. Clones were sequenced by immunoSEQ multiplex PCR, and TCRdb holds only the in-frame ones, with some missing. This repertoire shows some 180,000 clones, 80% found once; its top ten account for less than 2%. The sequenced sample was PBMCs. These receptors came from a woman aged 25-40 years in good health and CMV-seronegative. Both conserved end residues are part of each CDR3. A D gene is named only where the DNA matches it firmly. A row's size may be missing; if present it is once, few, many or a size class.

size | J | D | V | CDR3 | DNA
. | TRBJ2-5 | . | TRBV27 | CASAGRERETQYF | TGTGCCAGCGCCGGACGGGAGAGGGAGACCCAGTACTTC
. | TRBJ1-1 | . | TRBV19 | CASSISGTQGGTEAFF | TGTGCCAGTAGTATTAGTGGGACACAGGGTGGCACTGAAGCTTTCTTT
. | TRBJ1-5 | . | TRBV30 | CAWTRQEFGQPQHF | TGTGCCTGGACACGACAGGAATTTGGTCAGCCCCAGCATTTT
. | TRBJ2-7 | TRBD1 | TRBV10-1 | CASSDRGTGLDEQYF | TGCGCCAGCAGTGACCGAGGGACAGGGCTCGACGAGCAGTACTTC
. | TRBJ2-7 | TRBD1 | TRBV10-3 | CAISEGQGLREQYF | TGTGCCATCAGTGAGGGACAGGGCTTGAGGGAGCAGTACTTC
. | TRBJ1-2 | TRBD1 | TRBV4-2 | CASSQDSTGNYNVYGYTF | TGTGCCAGCAGCCAAGATTCGACAGGGAATTATAACGTCTATGGCTACACCTTC
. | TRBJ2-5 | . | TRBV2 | CASRLTVQETQYF | TGTGCCAGCAGGCTGACAGTCCAAGAGACCCAGTACTTC
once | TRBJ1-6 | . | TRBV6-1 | CASTGRSYNSPLHF | TGTGCCAGCACCGGGAGATCCTATAATTCACCCCTCCACTTT
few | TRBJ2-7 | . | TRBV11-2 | CASSLGGRGPSYEQYF | TGTGCCAGCAGCTTAGGGGGGCGGGGGCCTTCCTACGAGCAGTACTTC
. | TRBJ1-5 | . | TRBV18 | CASSPQTPFPGEQPQHF | TGTGCCAGCTCACCACAAACGCCGTTTCCAGGGGAACAGCCCCAGCATTTT
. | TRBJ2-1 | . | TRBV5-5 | CASSFFGQSSYNEQFF | TGTGCCAGCAGCTTCTTTGGACAGAGCTCCTACAATGAGCAGTTCTTC
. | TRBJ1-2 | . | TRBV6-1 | CASSEAGGNYGYTF | TGTGCCAGCAGTGAAGCGGGGGGGAACTATGGCTACACCTTC
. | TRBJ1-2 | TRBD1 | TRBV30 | CAWRLLGQTTYGYTF | TGTGCCTGGAGGTTGTTGGGACAGACAACCTATGGCTACACCTTC
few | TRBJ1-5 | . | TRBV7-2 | CASSLGQINQPQHF | TGTGCCAGCAGCCTAGGACAGATCAATCAGCCCCAGCATTTT
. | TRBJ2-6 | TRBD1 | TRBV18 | CASSPRDRVTGANVLTF | TGTGCCAGCTCACCTCGGGACAGGGTTACTGGGGCCAACGTCCTGACTTTC
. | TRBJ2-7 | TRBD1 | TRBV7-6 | CASSLEVGTGYEQYF | TGTGCCAGCAGCTTAGAAGTCGGGACAGGGTACGAGCAGTACTTC
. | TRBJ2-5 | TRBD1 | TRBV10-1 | CASSTGTAQETQYF | TGCGCCAGCTCGACCGGGACAGCCCAAGAGACCCAGTACTTC
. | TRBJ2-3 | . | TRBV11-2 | CASSLTSSQYF | TGTGCCAGCAGCTTAACTAGCTCGCAGTATTTT
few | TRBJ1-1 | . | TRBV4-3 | CASSQGANTEAFF | TGCGCCAGCAGCCAAGGAGCGAACACTGAAGCTTTCTTT
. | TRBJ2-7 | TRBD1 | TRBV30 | CACRTRDRGYEQYF | TGTGCCTGTAGGACCCGGGACAGGGGATACGAGCAGTACTTC
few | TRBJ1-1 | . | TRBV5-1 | CASRWGIRGNTEAFF | TGCGCCAGCAGATGGGGAATACGGGGGAACACTGAAGCTTTCTTT
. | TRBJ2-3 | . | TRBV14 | CASSHRGRGQTNRATQYF | TGTGCCAGCAGCCATAGGGGACGCGGACAGACAAATAGGGCTACGCAGTATTTT
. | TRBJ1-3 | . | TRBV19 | CASIRGDSGNTIYF | TGTGCCAGTATCAGGGGAGACTCTGGAAACACCATATATTTT
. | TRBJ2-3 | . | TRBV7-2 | CASSWGGNTDTQYF | TGTGCCAGCAGCTGGGGGGGCAACACAGATACGCAGTATTTT
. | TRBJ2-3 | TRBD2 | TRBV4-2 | CASSQDVAGGGTDTQYF | TGTGCCAGCAGCCAAGATGTAGCGGGGGGGGGTACGGATACGCAGTATTTT
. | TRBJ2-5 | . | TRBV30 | CAWSGTRRAGETQYF | TGTGCCTGGAGCGGTACTAGGAGGGCGGGGGAGACCCAGTACTTC
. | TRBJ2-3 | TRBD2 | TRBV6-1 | CASSALGGETDTQYF | TGTGCCAGCAGTGCCCTGGGGGGGGAAACAGATACGCAGTATTTT
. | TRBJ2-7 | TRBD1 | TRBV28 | CASIAPPTGGYEQYF | TGTGCCAGCATTGCCCCCCCGACAGGGGGGTACGAGCAGTACTTC
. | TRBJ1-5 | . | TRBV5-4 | CASSLAGQNQPQHF | TGTGCCAGCAGCTTGGCCGGACAGAATCAGCCCCAGCATTTT
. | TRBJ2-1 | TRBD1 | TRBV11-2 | CASSYNVGQGANEQFF | TGTGCCAGCAGTTATAACGTCGGACAGGGGGCTAATGAGCAGTTCTTC
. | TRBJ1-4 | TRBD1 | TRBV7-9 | CASEGLDRGSEKLFF | TGTGCCAGCGAGGGCCTGGACAGGGGAAGTGAAAAACTGTTTTTT
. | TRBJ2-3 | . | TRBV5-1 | CASSLPLARTGDTQYF | TGCGCCAGCAGCTTACCCTTAGCGCGAACGGGGGATACGCAGTATTTT
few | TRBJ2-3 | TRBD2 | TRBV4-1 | CASSARVALKRGTDTQYF | TGCGCCAGCAGCGCAAGGGTAGCGCTAAAGCGGGGAACAGATACGCAGTATTTT
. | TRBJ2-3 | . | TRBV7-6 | CASSLVQNPTPDTQYF | TGTGCCAGCAGCTTAGTCCAAAACCCGACACCAGATACGCAGTATTTT
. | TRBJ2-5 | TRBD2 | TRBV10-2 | CATQLAGGFQYF | TGCGCCACCCAACTCGCGGGGGGGTTCCAGTACTTC
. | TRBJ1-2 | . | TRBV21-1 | CASSKFRRGQGELGDGYTF | TGTGCCAGCAGCAAATTCCGAAGGGGACAGGGGGAATTAGGGGATGGCTACACCTTC
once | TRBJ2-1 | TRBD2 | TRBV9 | CASSVASAGGPYEQFF | TGTGCCAGCAGCGTAGCGAGCGCGGGGGGGCCCTATGAGCAGTTCTTC
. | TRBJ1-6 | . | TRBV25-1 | CASSEQGYNSPLHF | TGTGCCAGCAGCGAACAGGGCTATAATTCACCCCTCCACTTT
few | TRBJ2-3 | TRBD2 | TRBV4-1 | CASSQGLAGDLISTDTQYF | TGCGCCAGCAGCCAAGGACTAGCGGGGGACCTTATTAGCACAGATACGCAGTATTTT
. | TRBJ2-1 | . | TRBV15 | CATSRVIAGGHNEQFF | TGTGCCACCAGCAGAGTAATCGCAGGGGGGCACAATGAGCAGTTCTTC
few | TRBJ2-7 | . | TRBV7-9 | CSSSPMSHEQYF | TGTTCCAGCAGCCCAATGTCCCACGAGCAGTACTTC
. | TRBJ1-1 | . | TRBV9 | CASSVATGGANTEAFF | TGTGCCAGCAGCGTAGCTACGGGAGGGGCCAACACTGAAGCTTTCTTT
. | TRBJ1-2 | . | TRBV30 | CAWSGGNGGGYTF | TGTGCCTGGAGTGGAGGAAACGGGGGGGGCTACACCTTC
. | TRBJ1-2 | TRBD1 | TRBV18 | CASSPRGGDGYTF | TGTGCCAGCTCACCAAGAGGGGGCGATGGCTACACCTTC
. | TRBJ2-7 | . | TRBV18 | CASSSVEDSYEQYF | TGTGCCAGCTCATCCGTCGAGGACTCCTACGAGCAGTACTTC
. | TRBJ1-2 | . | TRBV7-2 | CASSTGQDGYTF | TGTGCCAGCAGCACAGGCCAGGATGGCTACACCTTC
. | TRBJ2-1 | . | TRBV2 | CASRVGGALDEQFF | TGTGCCAGCAGAGTAGGGGGTGCTTTAGATGAGCAGTTCTTC
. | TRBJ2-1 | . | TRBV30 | CAWSKRQVYNEQFF | TGTGCCTGGAGTAAGAGACAGGTCTACAATGAGCAGTTCTTC
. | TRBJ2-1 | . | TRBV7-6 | CASGRQNSYNEQFF | TGTGCCAGCGGCCGACAAAACTCCTACAATGAGCAGTTCTTC
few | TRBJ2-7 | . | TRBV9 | CASNGAGDNYEQYF | TGTGCCAGCAATGGGGCGGGGGACAATTACGAGCAGTACTTC
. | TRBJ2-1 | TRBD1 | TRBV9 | CASSVADRGLSEQFF | TGTGCCAGCAGCGTAGCGGACAGGGGATTAAGTGAGCAGTTCTTC